This TCR beta chain was retrieved from a study of regulatory T cells in long-lasting Graves disease. To make TCR beta libraries, researchers used iRepertoire HTBI primers and Arm-PCR of CDR3 regions. TCRdb analysed the multiplex PCR reads with MiXCR anew, one entry per CDR3 protein. Among more than 650,000 distinct CDR3 sequences listed, about 32% were seen once. In germline, CDR1 is SGHTA, CDR2 FQGNSA. This CDR3 comprises 17 residues. V was cut by 4 bases and J by 1 base, with 19 bases left in between. General study points: Shared public clonotypes totalled 2,500 to 3,500 in persistent patients, compared with 966 in new patients. Persistent disease preferred TRBV28, TRBJ1-2 and TRBJ2-5. Blood alone, not thyroid tissue, was studied.

Regarding time point: persistent/refractory GD, antithyroid drugs over 5 years with positive TRAb. The TCR library was prepared using RNA isolated from PBMCs. This clonotype was detected a few times. The antigen is unknown. This clonotype was obtained from a female donor with Graves disease. Specimen: peripheral blood mononuclear cells (PBMCs), collected when the disease was refractory, from a patient treated with antithyroid drugs. The chain combines TRBV7-2 with TRBJ1-2; the D gene is possibly TRBD1 (6 bases). CDR3 sequence reads: CASSSKGQGRYNYGYTF. The CDR3 DNA is TGTGCCAGCAGCTCAAAAGGGCAGGGGCGGTATAACTATGGCTACACCTTC.